This TCR beta chain was found in a study of T cells in Graves' hyperthyroidism and ophthalmopathy (dated by TCRdb to between 2018 and 2021). About the investigation overall: Peripheral blood was sampled at the time of initial diagnosis, prior to any treatment. To identify TCR V-J signatures that set the groups apart, the researchers used a discovery cohort of about a hundred patients, made up of 40 to 45 with Graves' ophthalmopathy and about 60 with stable Graves' hyperthyroidism. Whether ophthalmopathy could be predicted prospectively was tested in an independent validation cohort made up of under 20 hyperthyroidism patients plus 17 patients who later progressed to ophthalmopathy. The 75 to 100 discovery patients were divided at random into training and test sets in a 7:3 ratio. In addition, the study compared T-cell repertoires in thyroid tissue and in blood from 6 or 7 Graves' hyperthyroidism patients. After sampling, hyperthyroidism patients received methimazole starting at 30 mg daily, and ophthalmopathy patients received high-dose intravenous methylprednisolone. According to the paper, TCR Vbeta CDR3 sequencing was carried out on about 140 peripheral blood samples, which came from around 43 ophthalmopathy, approximately 78 hyperthyroidism and approximately 17 progressor patients. General findings and caveats noted by the study authors: In validation, the model predicted progression to ophthalmopathy with around 71% sensitivity and approximately 72% specificity, a median of around 6.6 months before onset. In cross-validation, a model built on a 13 V-J signature told ophthalmopathy apart from stable hyperthyroidism with just under 90% sensitivity and around 81% specificity, and in testing the same model reached 80%/75%. Sample size was not statistically predetermined, and investigators were not blinded to group allocation. Most expanded thyroid clonotypes (frequency above 0.001) were also detected in blood, suggesting blood repertoires may reflect thyroid immune responses.

The CDR3 starts with the cysteine, ends with the phenylalanine, and has 15 residues. Of all the DNA, just the CDR3 is kept, 45 bases in frame from base 1. CDR1 and CDR2 were assigned from the germline V gene as MDHEN and SYDVKM. The V end gives up 6 bases and the J end 4 bases, leaving 7 bases in the junction not matched to a gene. The table lists this clonotype with many counts. No antigen is known for it. No much larger clonotype is one base removed from it; base qualities were not supplied. Amplification of TCR beta CDR3 regions was carried out from RNA transcripts. For the first round of RT-PCR on the TCR CDR3, the HTBI primer set was used together with the Qiagen OneStep RT-PCR kit. Libraries were constructed in a second round of multiplex PCR, after which size selection and purification were performed. The libraries were sequenced on an Illumina HiSeq2000 using paired-end 100 bp reads. As for how the authors treated the data: SOAPnuke was used to process the raw data, throwing out any read that contained adapters or uncalled bases, had a mean Phred below 15, or lacked an exact constant-primer or identifier match. High-quality paired reads were merged with COPE v1.2.5, and unique nucleotide sequences were defined as clonotypes. MiTCR v1.1 was used to align the clonotypes against IMGT TRBV, TRBD and TRBJ reference segments. Analysis was restricted to V-J combinations with a frequency above 0.0001, which covered roughly 99% of repertoires. A TCS score was defined as the ratio of F50 (clonal expansion) to E x V (chaos), with BLOSUM62-based TCRdist applied between CDR3 peptides within each V-J. Welch's t-statistics and random forest reduced 500 to 550 V-J features to 13, which were used in a naive Bayes classifier (R e1071). Through fastp at Q25 and MiXCR, TCRdb rebuilt clones from the public reads, retaining in-frame beta chains. Duplicate CDR3 protein sequences are folded into a single record with the most common DNA and genes. These V and J calls originate from TCRdb's pipeline instead of the authors' own analysis. For this sample there are over 250,000 distinct CDR3 sequences; less than 30% appear just once. The top ten clones comprise approximately 30% of the sample.

Hyperthyroidism patients were newly diagnosed, had a disease duration of under 2 months, and were aged 18 to 65 years. Exclusion was applied to patients with uncontrolled infections, other autoimmune diseases, pregnancy or lactation. Diagnoses were established on the basis of clinical symptoms, serum thyroxine and TRAb, thyroid ultrasound, and orbital computed tomography. Blood from progressor patients was collected at the time of first diagnosis with hyperthyroidism, before any ophthalmopathy symptoms had appeared. PBMCs were separated from 10 ml of fresh peripheral blood using Ficoll-Paque density gradient centrifugation. Patients classed as progressors first received a Graves' hyperthyroidism diagnosis and then went on to develop ophthalmopathy during follow-up. Total RNA was extracted using Trizol reagent, and RNA quality was assessed on an Agilent 2100 Bioanalyzer.

This clonotype was sampled from a middle-aged man with Graves' hyperthyroidism that later progressed to Graves' ophthalmopathy. The sample was blood. The chain is assembled from TRBV28 and TRBJ1-5, and TRBD1 matches 9 of the central bases. The DNA is TGTGCCAGCAGGGGCGGGACAGGGTTTAATCAGCCCCAGCATTTT. Translated, it reads CASRGGTGFNQPQHF. The variable domain in full, with residues beyond the CDR3 obtained from the reference TRBV28 and TRBJ1-5 genes, is DVKVTQSSRYLVKRTGEKVFLECVQDMDHENMFWYRQDPGLGLRLIYFSYDVKMKEKGDIPEGYSVSREKKERFSLILESASTNQTSMYLCASRGGTGFNQPQHFGDGTRLSIL.